This T cell receptor (beta chain) derives from a study of CD8 T cells in Susac syndrome. Roughly 0.45 to 1 ug RNA was reverse transcribed with random hexamers. One entry per CDR3 protein, called by TCRdb with MiXCR from the immunoSEQ multiplex PCR reads. The sample consists of tens of thousands of distinct CDR3 sequences, 93% of them appearing once. The sequencing sample was made of CD4+ T cells from PBMCs. The source of this sequence is a human donor with Susac syndrome.

CDR3 DNA sequence: TGTGCCAGCAGACCCCGGGAGACGGGGGAGCAGTACTTC. This translates into CASRPRETGEQYF. The chain combines TRBV2 with TRBJ2-7; a possible D gene is TRBD2 (6 bases). The germline V gene has CDR1 SNHLY and CDR2 FYNNEI. V was cut by 6 bases and J by 7 bases, with 16 bases left in between. This CDR3 has 13 amino acids.